This T cell receptor (beta chain) stems from a study of blood T cell repertoires in COVID-19. Study information: Samples came from the United States, Italy and Spain, spanning acute and convalescent COVID-19. Nucleic acid was either cDNA or gDNA, and it came from T cells, B-cell-depleted T cells, or PBMCs.

With V trimmed by 4 bases and J by 4 bases, 3 bases remained unmatched. The CDR3 sequence is 13 residues long. Germline CDR1 SGHDN, CDR2 FVKESK. Original handling: Quantification of nucleated cells was approximated via reference gene primer amplification. Profiled with immunoSEQ multiplex PCR; TCRdb holds only in-frame clones, not every one. Clonal size and the V and J genes are those of that table, whereas D and trimming came from the DNA. This sample has about 230,000 clones, with roughly 85% found just once. The chain employs TRBV14 and TRBJ2-5, with TRBD2 identical over 7 bases. This TCR derives from a man between 40 and 49 years old with acute or convalescent COVID-19. The sequenced material came from peripheral blood. CDR3 amino acids: CASSRASGETQYF. The CDR3 DNA follows: TGTGCCAGCAGCCGGGCTAGCGGAGAGACCCAGTACTTC.